The clone carrying this TCR beta chain came up a few times. Its specificity is unknown. This entry belongs to a study of shared clonotypes between healthy human individuals. Turning to the study itself: The study drew on two women and three men aged 18 to 49 as donors. Study-wide results and limits: Tissue TCR repertoires likely differ from these blood-only repertoires.

CDR1 and CDR2 from the germline V gene are SEHNR and FQNEAQ (reference sequence). This CDR3 is built from 19 residues. Trimming removed 4 bases at V and 1 base at J, with 22 bases between. Several immunoSEQ plates received, in even portions, the genomic DNA of each subset. The assay was immunoSEQ multiplex PCR, and TCRdb's table has in-frame clones only and misses some. The table records roughly 450,000 clones, roughly 78% of them present only once. The sequenced sample consisted of PBMCs. The rearrangement joins TRBV7-9 to TRBJ2-2, with D perhaps matching TRBD1 or TRBD2 (5 bases each). The origin of this receptor is a middle-aged woman in good health. Some clones in this sample may be carry-over from other donors' samples. The CDR3, as DNA: TGTGCCAGCAGCTCGCTTATATGGGGCCGGGGAGAGAACACCGGGGAGCTGTTTTTT. As protein: CASSSLIWGRGENTGELFF.